The present T cell receptor beta chain was sequenced within a study of T cells after yellow fever vaccination. Study-level findings and limits: Post-booster samples contained most primary-vaccination clones (approximately 96% CD4, less than 90% CD8).

The CDR3 runs 11 residues. The germline V gene encodes CDR1 SGHRS and CDR2 YFSETQ. V lost 4 bases to trimming and J lost 12 bases, with 14 bases between them. This clonotype showed up many times. Its antigen is not known. Template-switching 5'RACE yielded the TCR cDNA; a universal primer site and UMIs were added in the process. TCRdb reanalysed the 5' RACE reads using MiXCR and keeps one entry per CDR3 protein. Among 350,000 to 450,000 distinct CDR3 sequences listed, roughly 6.2% were seen once. The TCR originated in a man aged 30 to 45 who received the YFV17D yellow fever vaccine. This rearrangement joins TRBV5-1 to TRBJ2-7, with a possible D match to TRBD2 (6 bases). The starting material was PBMCs, obtained 5 days after the yellow fever booster vaccination. The CDR3 reads CASSAWGLSYF. The CDR3 region has the DNA TGCGCCAGCAGCGCTTGGGGACTGTCGTACTTC.